A selection of T cell receptor beta chains follows, all from one sample in a study of shared clonotypes between healthy human individuals. Profiling relied on immunoSEQ multiplex PCR, and the TCRdb table lists in-frame clones only, not all of them. The sample shows a few million clones, about 93% of them seen only once. Sequencing input: naive CD8+ T cells from PBMCs. The source of these receptors is a man in his late teens or twenties in good health. Some clones in this sample may be carry-over from other donors' samples. Each CDR3 is given with its conserved first and last residue. The D gene is left open where the match is weak. Clone size is shown for a subset of rows, as once, few, many or a class of expanded clone.

j_gene,v_gene,d_gene,abundance,CDR3nt,CDR3aa
TRBJ2-7,TRBV5-1,TRBD1,.,TGCGCCAGCAGCTTCTCAGGGGGCCCCAACGAGCAGTACTTC,CASSFSGGPNEQYF
TRBJ2-7,TRBV4-3,.,.,TGCGCCAGCAGCCAAGATCCCAGGGCGGAGGACTGGGGCGAGCAGTACTTC,CASSQDPRAEDWGEQYF
TRBJ2-2,TRBV9,TRBD2,few,TGTGCCAGCAGCGTAGCTGGCGGGGGGATCAACACCGGGGAGCTGTTTTTT,CASSVAGGGINTGELFF
TRBJ1-1,TRBV29-1,.,.,TGCAGCGGCCTTTTACTGAACACTGAAGCTTTCTTT,CSGLLLNTEAFF
TRBJ1-2,TRBV6-5,TRBD1,once,TGTGCCAGCAGTTTCGGGACAGGGCCCTATGGCTACACCTTC,CASSFGTGPYGYTF
TRBJ2-2,TRBV27,.,once,TGTGCCAGCAGTCGGGCCGGCCCCGGGGAGCTGTTTTTT,CASSRAGPGELFF
TRBJ1-5,TRBV4-1,TRBD1,.,TGCGCCAGCAGCCAAGTTACAGGGGGAGGGGGCCAGCCCCAGCATTTT,CASSQVTGGGGQPQHF
TRBJ2-7,TRBV7-9,.,.,TGTGCCAGCAGCCCTCAGAATACCTACGAGCAGTACTTC,CASSPQNTYEQYF
TRBJ2-3,TRBV7-8,.,.,TGTGCCAGCAGCCCCGGGGCCCTTCGGGGGCAGTATTTT,CASSPGALRGQYF
TRBJ2-5,TRBV15,.,once,TGTGCCACCAGCAGATTCGAGACTAGGGCGACCCAGTACTTC,CATSRFETRATQYF
TRBJ2-7,TRBV5-6,.,.,TGTGCCAGCAGCTCTAGGACAGGGTCGAGGCTAGCGGTAACCTACGAGCAGTACTTC,CASSSRTGSRLAVTYEQYF
TRBJ2-7,TRBV27,.,once,TGTGCCAGCAGTTCCGGGGAAGACGAGCAGTACTTC,CASSSGEDEQYF
TRBJ2-1,TRBV7-9,.,.,TGTGCCAGCAGCTTAGCCCCGGCGGGGGCCAATGAGCAGTTCTTC,CASSLAPAGANEQFF
TRBJ2-1,TRBV4-2,.,.,TGTGCCAGCAGCCAAGATAGGAGGGCCTTATACAATGAGCAGTTCTTC,CASSQDRRALYNEQFF
TRBJ1-5,TRBV19,.,.,TGTGCCAGTAGTCGAGGTAGCAGTAGCAATCAGCCCCAGCATTTT,CASSRGSSSNQPQHF
TRBJ2-2,TRBV5-1,TRBD2,.,TGCGCCAGCAGCTTGTACAGCGGGAGCTTCGGAGGGACCGGGGAGCTGTTTTTT,CASSLYSGSFGGTGELFF
TRBJ2-3,TRBV30,.,.,TGTGCCTGGAGTGTAATGTGGGACACAGATACGCAGTATTTT,CAWSVMWDTDTQYF
TRBJ2-7,TRBV6-1,.,.,TGTGCCAGCACAGGACAGAGATCATACGAGCAGTACTTC,CASTGQRSYEQYF
TRBJ2-5,TRBV29-1,.,.,TGCAGCGTGGGGACCCAGTACTTC,CSVGTQYF
TRBJ2-1,TRBV7-9,.,once,TGTGCCAGCAGCTTAGCGACCGCTCCCAATGAGCAGTTCTTC,CASSLATAPNEQFF
TRBJ1-2,TRBV21-1,.,once,TGTGCCACCCCCGGCGGGGCTCGGTGCACCTTC,CATPGGARCTF
TRBJ2-2,TRBV6-4,.,.,TGTGCCAGCAGTTCGGCACAGCTGAACACCGGGGAGCTGTTTTTT,CASSSAQLNTGELFF
TRBJ2-1,TRBV5-1,TRBD1,.,TGCGCCAGCAGCTCGAACCCGGGACAGTACTACAATGAGCAGTTCTTC,CASSSNPGQYYNEQFF
TRBJ2-7,TRBV27,TRBD2,.,TGTGCCAGTTCTAAGGCTAGCGGACGCTACGAGCAGTACTTC,CASSKASGRYEQYF
TRBJ1-2,TRBV14,.,once,TGTGCCAGCAGCCAAGATCTAACGGGATTTCTTGGCTACACCTTC,CASSQDLTGFLGYTF
TRBJ2-2,TRBV7-9,TRBD2,.,TGTGCCAGCAGCTCCGGACTAGCGTGGGGGGAGCTGTTTTTT,CASSSGLAWGELFF
TRBJ1-1,TRBV6-1,.,.,TGTGCCAGCAGTGACACCGGACGGTCAGGATGGGCTTTCTTT,CASSDTGRSGWAFF
TRBJ2-2,TRBV30,.,.,TGTGCCTGGACCTCGGGACTGAGGGGCACCGGGGAGCTGTTTTTT,CAWTSGLRGTGELFF
TRBJ2-7,TRBV29-1,.,.,TGCAGCGTTACAGGACCCTCCTACGAGCAGTACTTC,CSVTGPSYEQYF
TRBJ2-2,TRBV19,.,.,TGTGCCAGTAGTATGCTCAGGGTCGACACCGGGGAGCTGTTTTTT,CASSMLRVDTGELFF
TRBJ1-3,TRBV9,TRBD1,once,TGTGCCAGCAGCACTCCGACAGGGAGGGATGGAAACACCATATATTTT,CASSTPTGRDGNTIYF
TRBJ2-7,TRBV7-6,TRBD1,once,TGTGCCAGCAGCTTGCGATGGGGTACAGGGGGCAGGTACGAGCAGTACTTC,CASSLRWGTGGRYEQYF
TRBJ2-3,TRBV6-1,TRBD2,.,TGTGCCAGCAGCCAATATAGCGGGAGCACAGATACGCAGTATTTT,CASSQYSGSTDTQYF
TRBJ2-7,TRBV7-8,.,.,TGTGCCAGCAGCTTAGAGACAGTCTCCTACGAGCAGTACTTC,CASSLETVSYEQYF
TRBJ2-7,TRBV2,TRBD1,.,TGTGCCAGCAGTAGACAGGGATATAGGGCCTACGAGCAGTACTTC,CASSRQGYRAYEQYF
TRBJ2-1,TRBV5-1,TRBD2,.,TGCGCCAGCAGCCCGGGACTGAGCGGGAGTATAGATGAGCAGTTCTTC,CASSPGLSGSIDEQFF
TRBJ2-1,TRBV6-6,TRBD2,.,TGTGCCAGCAGGGTTAGCGGGCACCCAAACTACAATGAGCAGTTCTTC,CASRVSGHPNYNEQFF
TRBJ2-7,TRBV10-3,.,.,TGTGCCATACTTTTATGGGAGCAGAGGGACTACGAGCAGTACTTC,CAILLWEQRDYEQYF
TRBJ2-1,TRBV9,TRBD2,once,TGTGCCAGCACCAGTAGCTTAGGGCTAGCGGAAGACAATGAGCAGTTCTTC,CASTSSLGLAEDNEQFF
TRBJ2-1,TRBV4-1,.,.,TGCGCCAGCAGCCAAGGCGATATAGGGACCTCCAATGAGCAGTTCTTC,CASSQGDIGTSNEQFF
TRBJ1-2,TRBV25-1,.,once,TGTGCCAGCAGTGCGGACGGATACTATGGCTACACCTTC,CASSADGYYGYTF
TRBJ2-1,TRBV4-3,.,.,TGCGCCAGCAGCCAAGATCTCCGCAGGGGTGCAGCGGCAAACAATGAGCAGTTCTTC,CASSQDLRRGAAANNEQFF
TRBJ2-5,TRBV30,.,.,TGTGCCTGGAGTATAAACAGAAAAGAGACCCAGTACTTC,CAWSINRKETQYF